These 17 T cell receptor beta chains share one sample of origin, sequenced in a study of shared clonotypes between healthy human individuals. Some clones are missing from TCRdb's copy, which holds only in-frame ones; the method was immunoSEQ multiplex PCR. The sample records some 2,100,000 clones, about 93% being singletons. Naive CD8 populations comprised CD45RO-negative cells positively selected for CCR7, excluding terminally differentiated effector memory CD45RA+ cells. Sequences were obtained from naive CD8+ T cells from PBMCs. Every receptor here comes from a man aged 18 to 30 in good health. Some clones in this sample may be carry-over from other donors' samples.

The V call is TRBV7-9, the J call TRBJ1-2, with D perhaps TRBD1 (5 bases). The CDR3 is 14 residues long. Per germline, CDR1 SEHNR and CDR2 FQNEAQ (reference sequence). Trimming left V 5 bases short and J 4 bases short, with 14 bases between. This CDR3 reads CASSGMGTGYGYTF. CDR3 in DNA: TGTGCCAGCAGCGGAATGGGGACGGGCTATGGCTACACCTTC. The full variable domain, with the rest looked up from reference TRBV7-9 and TRBJ1-2, is DTGVSQNPRHKITKRGQNVTFRCDPISEHNRLYWYRQTLGQGPEFLTYFQNEAQLEKSRLLSDRFSAERPKGSFSTLEIQRTEQGDSAMYLCASSGMGTGYGYTFGSGTRLTVV.

The rearrangement uses TRBV19 and TRBJ2-3; no definite D call. This CDR3 is 15 amino acids long. Germline values: CDR1 LNHDA, CDR2 SQIVND (reference sequence). V dropped 2 bases and J dropped 1 base, with 10 bases sitting between them. The CDR3 protein is CASSIREFGTDTQYF. In nucleotides, the CDR3 is TGTGCCAGTAGTATAAGGGAATTTGGCACAGATACGCAGTATTTT.

On this clone: The sample has other DNA sequences that encode this CDR3 too. The chain joins TRBV4-1 to TRBJ2-7, with 7 bases lining up with TRBD2. Losses at the gene ends were 1 base for V and 3 bases for J; bases not matched to a gene: 3. The CDR3 runs to 14 residues. Germline-derived CDR1 and CDR2 are MGHRA and YSYEKL. The CDR3 is CASSQGLAGYEQYF. The CDR3 nucleotides read TGCGCCAGCAGCCAAGGACTAGCCGGCTACGAGCAGTACTTC.

This rearrangement joins TRBV5-1 to TRBJ2-2; D is ambiguous. Trimming pared 6 bases from V and 0 bases from J, leaving 3 bases between. The CDR3 sequence is 12 residues long. The germline V gene has CDR1 SGHRS and CDR2 YFSETQ. This CDR3 is CASIANTGELFF. As DNA, the CDR3 is TGCGCCAGCATCGCGAACACCGGGGAGCTGTTTTTT. The full variable domain, in which reference TRBV5-1 and TRBJ2-2 provide the parts outside the CDR3, is KAGVTQTPRYLIKTRGQQVTLSCSPISGHRSVSWYQQTPGQGLQFLFEYFSETQRNKGNFPGRFSGRQFSNSRSEMNVSTLELGDSALYLCASIANTGELFFGEGSRLTVL.

With respect to this clone: The same CDR3 also results from other DNA sequences found in this sample. The rearrangement joins TRBV9 to TRBJ2-7; the D gene is possibly TRBD1 (5 bases). In germline, CDR1 is SGDLS, CDR2 YYNGEE. V gave up 0 bases and J gave up 1 base, with 8 bases separating them. The CDR3 covers 14 residues. CDR3 sequence reads: CASSVVPGSYEQYF. DNA for the CDR3: TGTGCCAGCAGCGTAGTACCAGGGTCCTACGAGCAGTACTTC.

This clone was detected only a few times. The chain has TRBV7-9 and TRBJ1-4, with D possibly TRBD1 on 5 matching bases. Trimming took off 1 base at V and 8 bases at J, with 14 bases between the two ends. Germline V lookup: CDR1 SEHNR, CDR2 FQNEAQ (reference sequence). There are 15 residues in the CDR3. DNA for the CDR3: TGTGCCAGCAGCTTAGTTCAGGGCGTTTTGGAAAAACTGTTTTTT. It is translated as CASSLVQGVLEKLFF.

Only a few counts were recorded for this clone. The chain combines TRBV2 with TRBJ1-1, with 8 bases that match TRBD1. The germline CDR1 and CDR2 sequences are SNHLY and FYNNEI. Trimming cost V 5 bases and J 7 bases; bases outside gene matches: 3. The CDR3 runs 12 residues. CDR3 sequence: CASSWTGSEAFF. As DNA, the CDR3 is TGTGCCAGCAGTTGGACAGGGAGTGAAGCTTTCTTT.

The gene calls are TRBV6-1 and TRBJ2-1, with 8 bases aligning to TRBD1. The V gene end was trimmed by 6 bases and the J gene end by 3 bases; junction bases not matched to a gene: 7. The germline V gene has CDR1 MNHNS and CDR2 SASEGT. The CDR3 length is 15 residues. Here the CDR3 reads CASSVDRGGYNEQFF. CDR3 nucleotides: TGTGCCAGCAGCGTTGACAGGGGTGGCTACAATGAGCAGTTCTTC.

This clone came up once. The genes are TRBV9 and TRBJ2-2, with 9 bases identical to TRBD2. Germline trimming cut 0 bases from V and 6 bases from J; bases unmatched to any gene: 6. The CDR3 has 16 residues. CDR1 is SGDLS, CDR2 YYNGEE, per germline. The CDR3 nucleotides read TGTGCCAGCAGCGTAGGTAGCGGGAGTTTCGCCGGGGAGCTGTTTTTT. As protein: CASSVGSGSFAGELFF. The variable domain in full, with the rest retrieved from reference TRBV9 and TRBJ2-2, is DSGVTQTPKHLITATGQRVTLRCSPRSGDLSVYWYQQSLDQGLQFLIQYYNGEERAKGNILERFSAQQFPDLHSELNLSSLELGDSALYFCASSVGSGSFAGELFFGEGSRLTVL.

The rearrangement joins TRBV27 to TRBJ2-5; 7 nucleotides align to TRBD2. The CDR3 covers 14 residues. Losses at the gene ends were 4 bases for V and 4 bases for J; bases not matched to a gene: 6. From germline, CDR1 is MNHEY and CDR2 SMNVEV (reference sequence). The CDR3 protein is CASSWGGSRETQYF. CDR3 nucleotide sequence: TGTGCCAGCAGTTGGGGCGGGAGTAGAGAGACCCAGTACTTC.

In this sample, this clone turned up once. The chain links TRBV27 to TRBJ2-7; 7 bases agree with TRBD1. This CDR3 region has 16 residues. The trim removed 6 bases at V and 2 bases at J, leaving 13 bases unmatched. The germline CDR1 and CDR2 sequences are MNHEY and SMNVEV (reference sequence). The CDR3 DNA reads TGTGCCAGCAGCGACGGGCTGGTAGGGGGCCCCTACGAGCAGTACTTC. Its translation is CASSDGLVGGPYEQYF.

The rearrangement uses TRBV7-9 and TRBJ2-5; no clear D gene. CDR1 SEHNR and CDR2 FQNEAQ come from the germline V gene (reference sequence). Trimming took off 4 bases at V and 5 bases at J, with 8 bases between the two ends. This CDR3 contains 12 residues. As DNA, the CDR3 is TGTGCCAGCAGCTCCAACCCGGAGACCCAGTACTTC. It encodes CASSSNPETQYF.

The chain joins TRBV27 to TRBJ2-3; 9 nucleotides match TRBD1. The CDR3 contains 13 residues. Losses at the gene ends were 5 bases for V and 8 bases for J; bases not matched to a gene: 5. Germline V CDR1 and CDR2: MNHEY, SMNVEV (reference sequence). The CDR3 sequence is CASSPMTGGTQYF. CDR3 sequence (DNA): TGTGCCAGCAGTCCCATGACAGGGGGTACGCAGTATTTT.

This chain uses TRBV27 with TRBJ2-5; a weak D match, TRBD1 (5 bases). The CDR3 runs 20 residues. Germline V CDR1 and CDR2: MNHEY, SMNVEV (reference sequence). V shed 10 bases and J shed 0 bases, with 33 bases lying between them. CDR3 sequence: CATSPPRGFLNRTYQETQYF. The CDR3 region has the DNA TGTGCCACCTCTCCCCCCCGTGGTTTTTTGAACAGGACGTACCAAGAGACCCAGTACTTC.

The V and J genes are TRBV19 and TRBJ2-3; 7 nucleotides agree with TRBD2. CDR1 and CDR2 from the germline V gene are LNHDA and SQIVND (reference sequence). The CDR3 is made up of 15 amino acids. V shed 3 bases and J 6 bases; nucleotides not matched to a gene: 9. As DNA, the CDR3 is TGTGCCAGTAGTATTTCGGCGGGAGTCAGTGATACGCAGTATTTT. Encoded protein: CASSISAGVSDTQYF.

V is TRBV19 and J is TRBJ1-5; unclear D gene. Germline V lookup: CDR1 LNHDA, CDR2 SQIVND (reference sequence). The CDR3 extends over 12 amino acids. Trimming removed 9 bases from V and 9 bases from J, with 15 bases in between. The DNA for the CDR3 is TGTGCCAGCTCCAACCGTCTTGGGCCCCAGCATTTT. Translated: CASSNRLGPQHF. The entire variable domain, with the rest obtained from reference TRBV19 and TRBJ1-5, is as follows: DGGITQSPKYLFRKEGQNVTLSCEQNLNHDAMYWYRQDPGQGLRLIYYSQIVNDFQKGDIAEGYSVSREKKESFPLTVTSAQKNPTAFYLCASSNRLGPQHFGDGTRLSIL.

The V call is TRBV27, the J call TRBJ2-7; TRBD2 matches 11 bases. J was trimmed by 5 bases and V by 4 bases; bases with no gene match: 4. The CDR3 runs 14 residues. Germline V gene data show CDR1 as MNHEY and CDR2 as SMNVEV (reference sequence). The DNA of the CDR3 is TGTGCCAGCAGTTCTAGCGGGAGGTATGACGAGCAGTACTTC. This gives the protein CASSSSGRYDEQYF.